The T cell receptor (beta chain) described here comes from a study of blood T cell repertoires in COVID-19. As for the study in general: COVID-19 samples from acute and convalescent phases originated in the United States, Italy and Spain.

CDR1 is LNHNV and CDR2 is YYDKDF in the germline V gene (reference sequence). The ends lost 0 bases at V and 8 bases at J; junction bases unmatched: 10. The CDR3 sequence is 16 residues long. In the source study's methods: Amplification from reference gene primers served as the basis for estimated nucleated cell counts. The repertoire was sequenced with immunoSEQ multiplex PCR; TCRdb's copy has only in-frame clones and lacks some. V and J calls and clone size are copied from that table; D and trimming were computed from the DNA. This table holds 210,000 or so clones, approximately 90% found once. The genes are TRBV15 and TRBJ1-2; 9 positions match TRBD1. The specimen sequenced was peripheral blood. The source is a man younger than 40 with COVID-19, enrolled during active disease. The CDR3 here is CATSRDQSGQGPGYTF. CDR3 in DNA: TGTGCCACCAGCAGAGATCAGTCGGGACAGGGACCGGGCTACACCTTC. The whole variable domain, filled in from reference TRBV15 and TRBJ1-2, reads DAMVIQNPRYQVTQFGKPVTLSCSQTLNHNVMYWYQQKSSQAPKLLFHYYDKDFNNEADTPDNFQSRRPNTSFCFLDIRSPGLGDTAMYLCATSRDQSGQGPGYTFGSGTRLTVV.